The 4 T cell receptor beta chains reported below all come from one sample, sequenced in a study of blood T cell repertoires in COVID-19. Libraries were prepared by immunoSEQ multiplex PCR; TCRdb keeps only in-frame clonotypes and omits some of them. The table shows 70,000 or so clones, with around 74% occurring only once. Sequencing was done on a sample of peripheral blood. The receptor source for this set is a man aged 55 to 70 with COVID-19, enrolled during active disease.

This chain links TRBV5-6 with TRBJ1-1; D might be TRBD1 (6 bases). Germline-derived CDR1 and CDR2 are SGHDT and YYEEEE. The V gene lost 4 bases and the J gene lost 4 bases, with 14 bases spanning the gap. The CDR3 extends over 14 amino acids. The CDR3 DNA reads TGTGCCAGCAGCAGACTACAGGGACCCACTGAAGCTTTCTTT. Protein product: CASSRLQGPTEAFF.

This clone occurred once. The gene calls are TRBV2 and TRBJ2-5; unclear D gene. CDR3 size: 13 residues. V was pared by 6 bases and J by 4 bases, with 12 bases between. CDR1 and CDR2 (germline): SNHLY, FYNNEI. The CDR3: CASSRKMAETQYF. The DNA for the CDR3 is TGTGCCAGCAGCCGTAAAATGGCAGAGACCCAGTACTTC.

The chain joins TRBV28 to TRBJ1-6, with TRBD1 matching over 8 bases. The CDR3 is 16 residues long. V gave up 4 bases and J gave up 11 bases; unmatched junction bases: 13. The germline V gene encodes CDR1 MDHEN and CDR2 SYDVKM. CDR3 sequence (DNA): TGTGCCAGCAGTTCCTCCGGGACAGGAATTTCGGCACCCCTCCACTTT. Translated, it gives CASSSSGTGISAPLHF.

This sequence joins TRBV6-4 and TRBJ2-3, with a tentative D call TRBD2 (5 bases). The V end was cut by 7 bases, the J end by 3 bases, with 11 bases between. Germline-derived CDR1 and CDR2 are MRHNA and SNTAGT. The CDR3 has 13 residues. For the CDR3, the DNA is TGTGCCAGCACTGCGGGTAATACAGATACGCAGTATTTT. It is translated as CASTAGNTDTQYF.